These 29 T cell receptor beta chains share one sample of origin, sequenced in a study of blood T cell repertoires in COVID-19. Assay: immunoSEQ multiplex PCR; the TCRdb copy retains only in-frame clones and omits some. This sample has under 130,000 clones, with under 90% found just once. The material sequenced was peripheral blood. All receptors derive from an elderly man with acute or convalescent COVID-19.

The gene calls are TRBV27 and TRBJ1-4, with 8 bases matching TRBD1. Trimming took 5 bases from V and 8 from J; bases not matched to a gene: 7. The CDR3 length is 14 residues. Germline V gene sequence: CDR1 MNHEY, CDR2 SMNVEV (reference sequence). The CDR3 loop reads CASSQRQGWEKLFF. In DNA form, the CDR3 reads TGTGCCAGCAGTCAGCGACAGGGGTGGGAAAAACTGTTTTTT.

The J gene is TRBJ2-1, the V gene TRBV5-4, with 10 bases fitting TRBD2. Germline V CDR1 and CDR2: SGHNT, YYREEE (reference sequence). The CDR3 runs to 16 residues. J lost 5 bases, V lost 2 bases, and 7 bases had no gene match. The CDR3, as DNA: TGTGCCAGCAGCTTCTCAAGGACTAGCGGACACAATGAGCAGTTCTTC. Encoded protein: CASSFSRTSGHNEQFF.

V usage is TRBV28 and J usage is TRBJ1-4, with TRBD1 as a possible D gene (6 bases). CDR3 length equals 15 residues. Trimming cost V 6 bases and J 4 bases, with 15 bases left between them. Germline CDR1 MDHEN, CDR2 SYDVKM. The chain's CDR3 is CASRRGGTGNEKLFF. CDR3 sequence (DNA): TGTGCCAGCAGAAGGGGGGGCACAGGTAATGAAAAACTGTTTTTT.

The chain combines TRBV7-9 with TRBJ1-5, with a tentative D call TRBD1 (5 bases). The length of the CDR3 is 16 residues. Trimming removed 3 bases at V and 3 bases at J, with 15 bases between. CDR1 SEHNR and CDR2 FQNEAQ come from the germline V gene (reference sequence). CDR3 sequence (DNA): TGTGCCAGCAGCTTTTATGGGGCAGGTCACAATCAGCCCCAGCATTTT. Protein product: CASSFYGAGHNQPQHF. Combining the CDR3 with reference TRBV7-9 and TRBJ1-5 gives the whole variable domain DTGVSQNPRHKITKRGQNVTFRCDPISEHNRLYWYRQTLGQGPEFLTYFQNEAQLEKSRLLSDRFSAERPKGSFSTLEIQRTEQGDSAMYLCASSFYGAGHNQPQHFGDGTRLSIL.

The table lists this clone with a few counts. CDR3 nucleotides: TGTGCCAGTAGTCAGCCAGGGGACACCGGGGAGCTGTTTTTT. Its protein product is CASSQPGDTGELFF. This chain connects TRBV19 to TRBJ2-2; D is perhaps TRBD1 (6 bases). V was shortened by 5 bases and J by 3 bases, with 10 bases between the two germline ends. The CDR3 runs 14 residues. Looked up from germline, CDR1 is LNHDA and CDR2 is SQIVND (reference sequence).

The gene calls are TRBV5-1 and TRBJ2-2; a weak D match, TRBD1 (6 bases). CDR1 and CDR2 (germline): SGHRS, YFSETQ. The CDR3 runs to 14 residues. V lost 2 bases and J lost 6, with 11 bases in between. The CDR3 coding sequence is TGCGCCAGCAGCTTTGCAGGGGACGCCGGGGAGCTGTTTTTT. Encoded protein: CASSFAGDAGELFF.

CDR3 loop: CASSPGQPTRRAFF. The CDR3, as DNA: TGCGCCAGCAGCCCGGGACAACCTACTCGGCGAGCTTTCTTT. The chain links TRBV5-1 to TRBJ1-1; a possible D gene is TRBD1 (6 bases). Per the germline V gene, CDR1 is SGHRS and CDR2 is YFSETQ. The ends were cut back, 4 bases at V and 10 bases at J, with 20 bases in the middle. The CDR3 consists of 14 residues.

J is TRBJ2-2 and V is TRBV29-1, with D possibly matching TRBD1 (6 bases). The CDR3 has 13 residues. Germline CDR1 is SQVTM and CDR2 is ANQGSEA. Trimming removed 3 bases from V and 3 bases from J, with 8 bases in between. The CDR3 region is CSVEDRYTGELFF. For the CDR3, the DNA is TGCAGCGTTGAGGACAGATACACCGGGGAGCTGTTTTTT.

V usage is TRBV5-4 and J usage is TRBJ2-7, with D possibly matching TRBD1 (6 bases). V lost 0 bases, J lost 5 bases, and 15 bases lay in between. The CDR3 covers 15 residues. CDR1 and CDR2 from the germline V gene are SGHNT and YYREEE (reference sequence). The CDR3 region is CASSLEVSNRDEQYF. CDR3 bases: TGTGCCAGCAGCTTGGAAGTATCCAACAGGGACGAGCAGTACTTC.

This sequence joins TRBV6-5 and TRBJ1-2; maybe TRBD1 (5 bases). Trimming removed 2 bases at V and 8 bases at J, with 12 bases between. The CDR3 runs to 13 residues. Germline V gene sequence: CDR1 MNHEY, CDR2 SVGAGI. As DNA, the CDR3 is TGTGCCAGCAGTTACGTAGCAGGGTGGGGCTACACCTTC. Translation gives CASSYVAGWGYTF.

In its sample, this clone was seen a few times. The chain couples TRBV3-1 (or the pseudogene TRBV3-2) to TRBJ2-7; 10 nucleotides agree with TRBD2. With V trimmed by 1 base and J by 2 bases, 5 bases remained unmatched. The CDR3 has 16 residues. CDR1 and CDR2 from the germline V gene are LGHDT and YNNKEL (reference sequence). CDR3 bases: TGTGCCAGCAGCCAAGTCCGAGCGGGAGGGCCCTACGAGCAGTACTTC. Amino acids: CASSQVRAGGPYEQYF.

This clone came up a few times. This chain links TRBV27 with TRBJ1-3; TRBD1 might be the D (5 bases). The V end lost 2 bases, the J end lost 0 bases, and 8 bases lay between the germline ends. The CDR3 has 15 residues. CDR1 and CDR2 from the germline V gene are MNHEY and SMNVEV (reference sequence). The CDR3 reads CASSLRGNSGNTIYF. The CDR3 DNA sequence: TGTGCCAGCAGTTTACGGGGGAACTCTGGAAACACCATATATTTT.

The table lists this clone with a few counts. V is TRBV28 and J is TRBJ2-2; D is unclear. Germline V gene sequence: CDR1 MDHEN, CDR2 SYDVKM. This CDR3 comprises 12 residues. The V gene lost 7 bases and the J gene lost 7 bases, with 10 bases spanning the gap. CDR3 sequence (DNA): TGTGCCAGCAAATCATACGGCGGGGAGCTGTTTTTT. Translated, it gives CASKSYGGELFF. The full variable domain, with the rest looked up from reference TRBV28 and TRBJ2-2, is DVKVTQSSRYLVKRTGEKVFLECVQDMDHENMFWYRQDPGLGLRLIYFSYDVKMKEKGDIPEGYSVSREKKERFSLILESASTNQTSMYLCASKSYGGELFFGEGSRLTVL.

This CDR3 reads CASSSQGAKFNQPQHF. CDR3 nucleotides: TGTGCCAGCAGCTCTCAGGGGGCGAAGTTCAATCAGCCCCAGCATTTT. The rearrangement uses TRBV5-6 and TRBJ1-5; 8 bases are shared with TRBD1. V was clipped by 3 bases and J by 3 bases; unmatched bases: 8. Germline CDR1 reads SGHDT; CDR2 reads YYEEEE. The CDR3 is 16 residues long.

V usage is TRBV6-5 and J usage is TRBJ1-2; tentatively, D is TRBD1 (6 bases). Germline values: CDR1 MNHEY, CDR2 SVGAGI. This CDR3 has 14 amino acids. Deletions cut 6 bases from V and 8 bases from J, with 19 bases between. CDR3 residues: CASSRLQGREGYTF. The CDR3 DNA is TGTGCCAGCAGCCGACTACAGGGAAGGGAGGGCTACACCTTC.

The chain uses TRBV10-1 and TRBJ2-1, with 15 positions matching TRBD2. The germline V gene encodes CDR1 WNHNN and CDR2 SYGVQD (reference sequence). V was clipped by 4 bases and J by 7 bases; unmatched bases: 2. This CDR3 has 15 amino acids. CDR3 in DNA: TGCGCCAGCAGTGGGGGACTAGCGGGAGGTAATGAGCAGTTCTTC. This gives the protein CASSGGLAGGNEQFF.

This rearrangement joins TRBV19 to TRBJ1-4; possible D gene TRBD1, 5 bases. The CDR3 length is 14 residues. Germline assignment: CDR1 LNHDA and CDR2 SQIVND (reference sequence). Trimming took 3 bases from V and 4 from J, leaving 9 bases between them. In DNA form, the CDR3 reads TGTGCCAGTAGTATGGGGCAGAATAATGAAAAACTGTTTTTT. Translation gives CASSMGQNNEKLFF.

V and J are TRBV18 and TRBJ1-1; 11 bases map to TRBD1. The CDR3 is made up of 13 amino acids. Germline CDR1 reads KGHSH; CDR2 reads LQKENI. Unmatched junction bases numbered 4, after V lost 3 bases and J lost 10 bases. CDR3 DNA: TGTGCCAGCTCACCGGACAGGGGGCTTGGAGCTTTCTTT. Translated: CASSPDRGLGAFF.

The chain has TRBV7-9 and TRBJ1-1, with D possibly matching TRBD1 (6 bases). CDR3 length: 13 residues. Germline V lookup: CDR1 SEHNR, CDR2 FQNEAQ (reference sequence). V lost 5 bases and J 10 bases, leaving 17 bases between the germline ends. The CDR3 here is CASSRGTIRIAFF. CDR3 in DNA: TGTGCCAGCAGCCGTGGGACAATCCGAATAGCTTTCTTT.

V usage is TRBV2 and J usage is TRBJ1-3, with D tentatively TRBD1 (6 bases). Trimming cost V 4 bases and J 0 bases, with 16 bases left between them. The germline CDR1 and CDR2 sequences are SNHLY and FYNNEI. The CDR3 totals 17 residues. CDR3 protein: CASSAHGQWTSGNTIYF. In nucleotides, the CDR3 is TGTGCCAGCAGTGCCCACGGACAGTGGACCTCTGGAAACACCATATATTTT.

This rearrangement joins TRBV5-1 to TRBJ2-5; D not certain. Trimming took off 0 bases at V and 4 bases at J, with 16 bases between the two ends. The CDR3 has 16 residues. CDR1 and CDR2 (germline): SGHRS, YFSETQ. CDR3 DNA sequence: TGCGCCAGCAGCTTGGGGTCAAGCCCAACCTCAGAGACCCAGTACTTC. Encoded protein: CASSLGSSPTSETQYF. Based on the CDR3 plus reference TRBV5-1 and TRBJ2-5, the full variable domain is KAGVTQTPRYLIKTRGQQVTLSCSPISGHRSVSWYQQTPGQGLQFLFEYFSETQRNKGNFPGRFSGRQFSNSRSEMNVSTLELGDSALYLCASSLGSSPTSETQYFGPGTRLLVL.

The table lists this clone with many counts. The chain uses TRBV6-1 and TRBJ1-5; D may be TRBD1 (6 bases). Germline V gene data show CDR1 as MNHNS and CDR2 as SASEGT. Trimming left V 1 base short and J 0 bases short, with 19 bases between. CDR3 length: 19 residues. CDR3 coding DNA: TGTGCCAGCAGTGAAGTCCTTGGAACAGGGAGACTTAGCAATCAGCCCCAGCATTTT. As protein: CASSEVLGTGRLSNQPQHF.

The chain combines TRBV24-1 with TRBJ2-2; D not certain. Germline CDR1 is KGHDR and CDR2 is SFDVKD. The CDR3 is 16 residues long. Trimming left V 7 bases short and J 4 bases short, with 18 bases between. CDR3 sequence reads: CATSPPDIVSTGELFF. The CDR3 DNA is TGTGCCACCAGCCCACCTGACATTGTCAGCACCGGGGAGCTGTTTTTT.

V is TRBV19 and J is TRBJ1-1; TRBD1 aligns across 10 bases. The CDR3 runs 15 residues. V shed 3 bases, J shed 1 base, and the junction held 2 bases outside the gene matches. Germline V gene lookup returns CDR1 LNHDA and CDR2 SQIVND (reference sequence). The CDR3 nucleotides read TGTGCCAGTAGTATGACAGGGGGCGCGAACACTGAAGCTTTCTTT. As protein: CASSMTGGANTEAFF.

This clone came up once. This chain uses TRBV6-2 or TRBV6-3 with TRBJ2-2, with D maybe TRBD2 (7 bases). The CDR3 spans 16 residues. The V gene lost 2 bases and the J gene lost 4 bases, with 14 bases spanning the gap. CDR1 and CDR2 (germline): MNHEY, SVGEGT. CDR3 in amino acids: CASSYGGGAGTGELFF. For the CDR3, the DNA is TGTGCCAGCAGTTACGGGGGGGGCGCGGGCACCGGGGAGCTGTTTTTT.

The CDR3 DNA follows: TGTGCCATCAGTGACTTGGTACCGGCGAACACCGGGGAGCTGTTTTTT. Translated: CAISDLVPANTGELFF. This rearrangement joins TRBV10-3 to TRBJ2-2; D is ambiguous. V was trimmed by 3 bases and J by 0 bases, leaving 11 bases between them. The germline CDR1 and CDR2 sequences are ENHRY and SYGVKD. The CDR3 length is 16 residues.

The V call is TRBV7-2, the J call TRBJ2-1, with D perhaps matching TRBD1 (6 bases). This CDR3 is 13 amino acids long. Trimming pared 0 bases from V and 9 bases from J, leaving 9 bases between. Germline CDR1 is SGHTA and CDR2 is FQGNSA. The CDR3 sequence: CASSLAGAGEQFF. The DNA for the CDR3 is TGTGCCAGCAGCTTAGCGGGGGCAGGTGAGCAGTTCTTC.

The V and J genes are TRBV9 and TRBJ2-6; 10 bases line up with TRBD1. Per germline, CDR1 SGDLS and CDR2 YYNGEE. V gave up 3 bases and J gave up 3 bases; unmatched junction bases: 9. The length of the CDR3 is 18 residues. CDR3 in DNA: TGTGCCAGCAGCGCCCCCGGGACAGGGGTTCGTGGGGCCAACGTCCTGACTTTC. Its translation is CASSAPGTGVRGANVLTF.

The chain has TRBV29-1 and TRBJ1-5, with D perhaps matching TRBD1 (6 bases). The CDR3 length is 13 residues. Germline V lookup: CDR1 SQVTM, CDR2 ANQGSEA. Between the trimmed V and J ends, which lost 4 bases and 3 bases, there was a span of 10 bases. Here the CDR3 DNA reads TGCAGCGTTGTTGGACAGCACAATCAGCCCCAGCATTTT. As protein: CSVVGQHNQPQHF.